The text below deals with one T cell receptor beta chain. The sample originates from a study of blood T cell repertoires in COVID-19. For the study at large: COVID-19 samples collected from the United States, Italy and Spain covered acute and convalescent phases. Sources were T cells, B-cell-depleted T cells, or PBMCs; the material itself was cDNA or gDNA.

V lost 6 bases and J lost 0, with 5 bases in between. Germline CDR1 reads MNHEY; CDR2 reads SVGAGI. The CDR3 contains 13 residues. As processed by the authors: Estimated nucleated cell counts came from reference gene primer amplification. Clones were sequenced by immunoSEQ multiplex PCR, and TCRdb holds only the in-frame ones, with some missing. Clone size and V and J calls were adopted from that table, with D and trimming inferred from the DNA. The table includes approximately 180,000 clones, 87% detected once. The chain employs TRBV6-5 and TRBJ2-2; D remains ambiguous. This TCR was sampled from a man in his sixties with active or convalescent COVID-19. The sample was peripheral blood. The CDR3 nucleotides read TGTGCCAGCAGAGCAACGAACACCGGGGAGCTGTTTTTT. It encodes CASRATNTGELFF.